These T cell receptor beta chains were read from a single sample in a study of blood T cells in healthy people across ages. MiXCR, run by TCRdb on the 5' RACE reads, gives a single entry per CDR3 protein. Here the sample spans 1.5 million to 1.8 million distinct CDR3 sequences, approximately 43% being singletons. The sample comprised blood. These receptors were obtained from a woman aged 18 to 35 in good health. CDR3s include the opening cysteine and the closing phenylalanine or tryptophan. D genes are given only for firm matches. Clone sizes are given selectively: once, few, many, or a class where the clone is expanded.

V	size	length	J	D	DNA	CDR3
TRBV19	NA	14	TRBJ2-7	NA	TGTGCCAGTAGTCTCCGGGTTAACGTATACGAGCAGTACTTC	CASSLRVNVYEQYF
TRBV29-1	NA	13	TRBJ2-1	NA	TGCAGCGTTGGACACGGGCCTTACAATGAGCAGTTCTTC	CSVGHGPYNEQFF
TRBV24-1	NA	17	TRBJ2-3	TRBD2	TGTGCCACCAGTCGAGATCCGACTAGCGGGAGCACAGATACGCAGTATTTT	CATSRDPTSGSTDTQYF
TRBV20-1	few	16	TRBJ2-1	TRBD2	TGCAGTGCTAGAGATTGGACTAGCGGATCCTACAATGAGCAGTTCTTC	CSARDWTSGSYNEQFF
TRBV10-2	NA	15	TRBJ2-5	TRBD1	TGCGCCAGCAGAAGAACCGGGACAGTTATAGAGACCCAGTACTTC	CASRRTGTVIETQYF
TRBV20-1	few	14	TRBJ2-1	NA	TGCAGTGCTAGAGGTAGCGGCCCCTACAATGAGCAGTTCTTC	CSARGSGPYNEQFF
TRBV20-1	NA	15	TRBJ1-1	NA	TGCAGTGCTAGAGATCCGGGGATCGGTGCCACTGAAGCTTTCTTT	CSARDPGIGATEAFF
TRBV10-3	NA	17	TRBJ1-6	NA	TGTGCCATCACTAGCAGCCACCCGAGCTCCTATAATTCACCCCTCCACTTT	CAITSSHPSSYNSPLHF
TRBV6-5	many	14	TRBJ2-1	NA	TGTGCCAGCTCCCTCGACCCATCATACAATGAGCAGTTCTTC	CASSLDPSYNEQFF
TRBV20-1	once	13	TRBJ2-1	NA	TGCAGTGCTAGTTTTCCAGGGACCCATGAGCAGTTCTTC	CSASFPGTHEQFF
TRBV20-1	NA	14	TRBJ2-1	TRBD2	TGCAGTGCTTTGATAGCGGGAGCCTACAATGAGCAGTTCTTC	CSALIAGAYNEQFF
TRBV28	NA	10	TRBJ2-1	NA	TGTGCCAGCAGGGAAGTTGAGCAGTTCTTC	CASREVEQFF
TRBV7-2	many	16	TRBJ2-1	NA	TGTGCCAGCAGCTTCGCACTAGCAAACTCCTACAATGAGCAGTTCTTC	CASSFALANSYNEQFF
TRBV5-1	NA	15	TRBJ1-2	TRBD1	TGCGCCAGCAGCTTAGACAGGGATAGACACTATGGCTACACCTTC	CASSLDRDRHYGYTF
TRBV9	once	16	TRBJ2-2	NA	TGTGCCAGCAGCCCCCCGAGGGATGGGCTGGCCGGGGAGCTGTTTTTT	CASSPPRDGLAGELFF
TRBV15	NA	12	TRBJ2-5	NA	TGTGCCACCAGCACTGATTACAATGAGCAGTACTTC	CATSTDYNEQYF
TRBV2	NA	14	TRBJ2-2	NA	TGTGCCAGCAGTGATCGGGGATACACCGGGGAGCTGTTTTTT	CASSDRGYTGELFF
TRBV25-1	few	14	TRBJ2-7	NA	TGTGCCAGCAGTGAGACGGATAGCTCCTACGAGCAGTACTTC	CASSETDSSYEQYF
TRBV6-4	few	13	TRBJ2-4	NA	TGTGCCAGCAGTGAATACCGGGACCAAATTCAGTACTTC	CASSEYRDQIQYF
TRBV4-1	many	16	TRBJ2-1	TRBD2	TGCGCCAGCAGCCAACTAGCGGGGGGGACCTACAATGAGCAGTTCTTC	CASSQLAGGTYNEQFF
TRBV14	NA	15	TRBJ2-1	NA	TGTGCCAGCAGCCAAGACCGGCCCCCTTACAATGAGCAGTTCTTC	CASSQDRPPYNEQFF
TRBV28	NA	13	TRBJ1-6	NA	TGTGCCAGCAGAATGGTTAAGGCTTCACCCCTCCACTTT	CASRMVKASPLHF
TRBV20-1	NA	14	TRBJ2-7	TRBD1	TGCAGTGCTCGGACAGGGGGTGGGGGGTACGAGCAGTACTTC	CSARTGGGGYEQYF
TRBV29-1	few	11	TRBJ2-1	NA	TGCAGCCTGGTAACAAACAATGAGCAGTTCTTC	CSLVTNNEQFF
TRBV5-5	NA	15	TRBJ2-7	NA	TGTGCCAGCAGCTTGGAGGGGGGTCCCTACTACGAGCAGTACTTC	CASSLEGGPYYEQYF
TRBV10-1	few	15	TRBJ2-1	NA	TGCGCCAGCAGTGTCCGCACGGGTGGGAACAATGAGCAGTTCTTC	CASSVRTGGNNEQFF
TRBV25-1	NA	15	TRBJ1-6	NA	TGTGCCAGCAGTGAATCCGGGGGCCTCCCCCCACCCCTCCACTTT	CASSESGGLPPPLHF
TRBV12-3/TRBV12-4	NA	16	TRBJ2-7	NA	TGTGCCAGCAGTTTAGCAAGAGTGACCCTTGACAATGAGCAGTACTTC	CASSLARVTLDNEQYF
TRBV10-3	few	14	TRBJ1-2	NA	TGTGCCATCAGTGAACCGGCTTATGCCTATGGCTACACCTTC	CAISEPAYAYGYTF
TRBV29-1	many	13	TRBJ2-1	TRBD2	TGCAGCGTTGAGGGGGGGTCTCGGAATGAGCAGTTCTTC	CSVEGGSRNEQFF
TRBV20-1	NA	13	TRBJ2-4	TRBD1	TGCAGTGCTAGGAGACAGGGGTGGAACATTCAGTACTTC	CSARRQGWNIQYF
TRBV12-3/TRBV12-4	few	12	TRBJ1-2	NA	TGTGCCAGCAGTCCCGGGATGGGGGGCTACACCTTC	CASSPGMGGYTF
TRBV5-6	NA	14	TRBJ1-5	NA	TGTGCCAGCAGCTTAGGTGAAGGGTGGCAGCCCCAGCATTTT	CASSLGEGWQPQHF
TRBV16	NA	16	TRBJ2-1	NA	TGTGCCAGCGGCCAATTAGCAGGGCTCTCCTACAATGAGCAGTTCTTC	CASGQLAGLSYNEQFF
TRBV12-3/TRBV12-4	NA	15	TRBJ2-3	NA	TGTGCCAGCAATCTCCAGGGGACCCGCACAGATACGCAGTATTTT	CASNLQGTRTDTQYF
TRBV4-3	once	16	TRBJ2-3	NA	TGCGCCAGCAGCCAAGCTTGGAGGCAGGGGATGGATACGCAGTATTTT	CASSQAWRQGMDTQYF
TRBV15	NA	14	TRBJ1-3	NA	TGTGCCACCAGCAGGGACAACTCTGGAAACACCATATATTTT	CATSRDNSGNTIYF